This T cell receptor beta chain was captured in a study of cytotoxic CD8 clonotypes in ibrutinib-treated CLL (dated by TCRdb to about 2021). At the level of the whole study: The cohort had about a dozen relapsed/refractory and roughly 14 treatment-naive patients; around 17 were IGHV unmutated. Response samples were obtained after a median of around 11 months of treatment, with a range of about 6 to 40 months. Cryopreserved peripheral blood mononuclear cells were obtained prior to treatment, at the time of response, and at either disease progression or sustained remission. Every remission and progressive disease sample was obtained while ibrutinib was still being received by the patients. Partial responses were observed in roughly 24 patients and complete responses in 2; after a median follow-up of around 68 months, remission was maintained in approximately 14 patients and progression was observed in some twelve. On average, each sample yielded roughly 260,000 productive templates and 94,082 productive rearrangements. Longitudinal samples were available for 26 of the 86 trial participants. Here is what the overall study found, with its caveats: Sampling times were not matched between sustained-remission and progressing patients, and lymph node repertoires were not studied. Public clonotypes were found to be uncommon and were observed to contract or remain stable during treatment; the increase in clonality was shown to reflect expansion of private clonotypes at ibrutinib response. Baseline clonality exceeded that of age-matched healthy donors and correlated strongly with circulating CD8+ T-cell counts. Clonality increased at ibrutinib response, stayed stable in sustained remission, and fell back toward baseline at progression.

On this clone: Its binding antigen is unknown. No base qualities exist here, and no much larger clone lies one base off it.

The time point label here, explained by the study, means: more than 10 months on ibrutinib. For TCR beta library preparation, about 2.1 micrograms of genomic DNA were extracted from the cryopreserved PBMCs. Longitudinal blood samples from CLL patients receiving ibrutinib monotherapy were subjected to high-throughput TCR beta sequencing. Patients were enrolled in a phase 2 open-label single-center ibrutinib monotherapy trial. A MiSeq instrument was used for deep resolution sequencing, which targeted depths ranging from 1 in 1 million up to 1 in 200,000 T cells, with coverage averaging 10x for each clonotype. TCR beta libraries were generated with the immunoSEQ hsTCRB Kit. For the original study's pipeline: The data were analyzed with ImmunoSEQ Analyzer and ImmunoSEQ Data Assistant, and V, D and J gene assignments followed IMGT definitions. Clonality was computed as one minus normalized Shannon entropy of productive rearrangement frequencies, ranging from 0 to 1. Only overrepresented clonotypes making up at least 0.05% of each patient's repertoire were included in the public clonotype analysis. About a dozen repertoires from age-matched healthy donors, obtained from immuneACCESS, served as clonality controls. The table comes from immuneACCESS by way of TCRdb, which keeps in-frame sequences with V and J called. Part of the clones is missing from these tables; in studies checked, under half for an unresolved V gene and the rest for unknown reasons. V, J and clone size derive from that table, while D and trimming were established from the DNA sequence. The sample table shows approximately 50,000 clones, and roughly two thirds are seen once. Over 10% of the sample is in the top ten clones.

The CDR3 has 16 amino acids, counting the end cysteine and phenylalanine. CDR3 DNA is the only sequence kept; it has 48 bases, read in frame from the first base. CDR1 and CDR2 are drawn from the germline V gene: ENHRY, SYGVKD. The germline V end is reduced by 3 bases and the J end by 1 base; junction bases left unmatched: 6. This receptor was identified in a human donor with chronic lymphocytic leukemia. The source material was PBMCs, sampled after 12 months of ibrutinib treatment. The chain couples TRBV10-3 to TRBJ2-1, and TRBD1 aligns with 7 junction nucleotides. The CDR3 amino acid sequence is: CAISERGPGSYNEQFF. The nucleotides are TGTGCCATCAGTGAAAGGGGGCCCGGGTCCTACAATGAGCAGTTCTTC.